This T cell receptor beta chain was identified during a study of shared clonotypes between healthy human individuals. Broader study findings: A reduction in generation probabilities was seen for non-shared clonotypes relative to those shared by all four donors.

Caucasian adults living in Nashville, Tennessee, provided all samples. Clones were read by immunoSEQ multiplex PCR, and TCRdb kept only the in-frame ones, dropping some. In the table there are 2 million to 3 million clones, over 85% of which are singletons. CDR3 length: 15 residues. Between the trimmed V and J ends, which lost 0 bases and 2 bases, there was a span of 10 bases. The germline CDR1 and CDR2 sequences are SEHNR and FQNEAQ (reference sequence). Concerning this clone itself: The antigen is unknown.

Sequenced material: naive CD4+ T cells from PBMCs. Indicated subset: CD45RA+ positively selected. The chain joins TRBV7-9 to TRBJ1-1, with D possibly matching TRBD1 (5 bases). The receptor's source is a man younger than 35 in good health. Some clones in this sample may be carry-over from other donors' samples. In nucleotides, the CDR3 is TGTGCCAGCAGCTTAGCCCCGACAGCAAACACTGAAGCTTTCTTT. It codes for CASSLAPTANTEAFF.